Listed here are 24 T cell receptor beta chains from one sample, sequenced in a study of radiation and T cells in renal cell carcinoma. Time point given: blood 4 weeks post-SBRT, at nephrectomy. Specified treatment: 15 Gy SBRT to primary tumor, nephrectomy 4 weeks later. Method: immunoSEQ multiplex PCR; TCRdb's copy keeps in-frame clones and lacks some. The sample consists of roughly 100,000 clones, 84% of them appearing once. The sample was blood, taken from a patient whose treatment included radiotherapy and nephrectomy. All receptors come from a man aged 55-75 years with renal cell carcinoma.

The J gene is TRBJ1-5, the V gene TRBV21-1; TRBD1 reflects the table's D call only, with no check against the DNA. TRBV21-1 is classified as a pseudogene. CDR3 size: 15 residues. The CDR3: CASSIRQGFNQPQHF. The CDR3 bases are TGTGCCAGCAGCATCCGACAGGGCTTTAATCAGCCCCAGCATTTT.

The V call is TRBV6-1, the J call TRBJ2-6; no clear D. Per the germline V gene, CDR1 is MNHNS and CDR2 is SASEGT. V was trimmed by 3 bases and J by 4 bases, leaving 10 bases between them. The CDR3 contains 15 residues. CDR3 in amino acids: CASSELWTGANVLTF. As DNA, the CDR3 is TGTGCCAGCAGTGAGCTTTGGACCGGGGCCAACGTCCTGACTTTC.

V usage is TRBV4-2 and J usage is TRBJ2-7; 9 bases match TRBD2. V trimming: 1 base; J trimming: 0 bases; junction bases outside the gene matches: 4. The V gene's germline CDR1 is LGHNA and CDR2 YNFKEQ. The CDR3 totals 16 residues. CDR3 in DNA: TGTGCCAGCAGCCAAGTAGCGGGGGTGACCTCCTACGAGCAGTACTTC. Amino acids: CASSQVAGVTSYEQYF.

This chain connects TRBV10-1 to TRBJ2-3; the D gene is possibly TRBD2 (5 bases). The CDR3 is 14 residues long. With 3 bases removed from V and 1 base from J, the gap between germline ends came to 8 bases. Germline V lookup: CDR1 WNHNN, CDR2 SYGVQD (reference sequence). The CDR3 region has the DNA TGCGCCAGCAGTGACCTAGCCGGCACAGATACGCAGTATTTT. Residues: CASSDLAGTDTQYF.

The chain joins TRBV4-1 to TRBJ2-2; 10 bases align to TRBD2. The CDR3 runs 17 residues. Per the germline V gene, CDR1 is MGHRA and CDR2 is YSYEKL. V lost 4 bases to trimming and J lost 4 bases; unmatched junction nucleotides: 9. CDR3 amino acids: CASSPLGLAGVTGELFF. CDR3 bases: TGCGCCAGCAGCCCCCTGGGGCTAGCGGGAGTCACCGGGGAGCTGTTTTTT.

This clone was detected only once. The CDR3 DNA is TGCGCCAGCAGCCAAGGCTCATCTGGGGCCGGAAACACCATATATTTT. This sequence encodes CASSQGSSGAGNTIYF. This rearrangement joins TRBV4-1 to TRBJ1-3, with a weak D call TRBD1 (5 bases). Germline V gene sequence: CDR1 MGHRA, CDR2 YSYEKL. Trimming cost V 1 base and J 4 bases, with 14 bases left between them. The CDR3 is 16 residues long.

V usage is TRBV10-2 and J usage is TRBJ2-1; 11 bases match TRBD2. V lost 3 bases and J lost 6; bases outside the gene matches: 7. From germline, CDR1 is WSHSY and CDR2 SAAADI. CDR3 length equals 16 residues. The CDR3 DNA reads TGCGCCAGCAGTGACGGTGGGACTAGCGGAACCAATGAGCAGTTCTTC. Residues: CASSDGGTSGTNEQFF.

This sequence joins TRBV6-5 and TRBJ2-2, with D unclear. The CDR3 spans 14 residues. Trimming left V 7 bases short and J 5 bases short, with 14 bases between. CDR1 and CDR2 (germline): MNHEY, SVGAGI. The CDR3 coding sequence is TGTGCCAGCATCCGTTCTACCCGAACCGGGGAGCTGTTTTTT. It encodes CASIRSTRTGELFF.

The sample holds a few counts of this clone. This rearrangement joins TRBV6-6 to TRBJ2-2; D perhaps matches TRBD1 (5 bases). The ends were cut back, 6 bases at V and 7 bases at J, with 15 bases in the middle. The V gene's germline CDR1 is MNHNY and CDR2 SVGAGI (reference sequence). The CDR3 sequence is 14 residues long. The CDR3 sequence: CASRIRARDGELFF. For the CDR3, the DNA is TGTGCCAGCAGAATCCGGGCCAGGGACGGGGAGCTGTTTTTT.

The V and J genes are TRBV28 and TRBJ2-7; D remains ambiguous. The CDR3 has 12 amino acids. Trimming pared 1 base from V and 4 bases from J, leaving 5 bases between. Germline CDR1 is MDHEN and CDR2 is SYDVKM. The DNA for the CDR3 is TGTGCCAGCAGTTTATTGAGGTACGAGCAGTACTTC. This codes for CASSLLRYEQYF.

This clone was observed once. The rearrangement links TRBV2 to TRBJ2-5, with 8 bases aligning to TRBD2. This CDR3 is built from 15 residues. J gave up 0 bases and V 7 bases, and 7 bases lay outside the gene matches. Germline V gives CDR1 SNHLY, CDR2 FYNNEI. As DNA, the CDR3 is TGTGCCAGCAAAGACCCAGCGGGAGACCAAGAGACCCAGTACTTC. Translated, it gives CASKDPAGDQETQYF. Full variable domain (outside the CDR3, taken from reference TRBV2 and TRBJ2-5): EPEVTQTPSHQVTQMGQEVILRCVPISNHLYFYWYRQILGQKVEFLVSFYNNEISEKSEIFDDQFSVERPDGSNFTLKIRSTKLEDSAMYFCASKDPAGDQETQYFGPGTRLLVL.

The CDR3 loop is CATSRDGLARTGELFF. The CDR3 DNA follows: TGTGCCACCAGCAGAGATGGCCTAGCGCGAACCGGGGAGCTGTTTTTT. The V gene is TRBV15, the J gene TRBJ2-2; D perhaps matches TRBD2 (6 bases). From germline, CDR1 is LNHNV and CDR2 YYDKDF (reference sequence). V lost 0 bases to trimming and J lost 5 bases, with 13 bases between them. The CDR3 is 16 amino acids.

DNA of the CDR3: TGCGCCAGCAGCCAAGATGGGACAGGGCGAGAGACCCAGTACTTC. It codes for CASSQDGTGRETQYF. The chain is built from TRBV4-3 and TRBJ2-5; 9 nucleotides match TRBD1. The CDR3 spans 15 residues. The germline gives CDR1 LGHNA, CDR2 YSLEER. With V trimmed by 0 bases and J by 4 bases, 3 bases remained unmatched.

The chain employs TRBV7-8 and TRBJ2-4; 7 bases align to TRBD2. This CDR3 is built from 15 residues. V was clipped by 0 bases and J by 7 bases; unmatched bases: 6. Looked up from germline, CDR1 is SGHVS and CDR2 is FQNEAQ. The CDR3 DNA reads TGTGCCAGCAGCTTAGCTGGCGGGAGAGTTAACATTCAGTACTTC. The encoded protein is CASSLAGGRVNIQYF. The complete variable domain, with remaining parts taken from reference TRBV7-8 and TRBJ2-4, reads GAGVSQSPRYKVAKRGQDVALRCDPISGHVSLFWYQQALGQGPEFLTYFQNEAQLDKSGLPSDRFFAERPEGSVSTLKIQRTQQEDSAVYLCASSLAGGRVNIQYFGAGTRLSVL.

V is TRBV5-5 and J is TRBJ2-7; 7 bases match TRBD1. Germline V gives CDR1 SGHKS, CDR2 YYEKEE (reference sequence). The J segment lost 2 bases and the V segment lost 3 bases, leaving 8 bases of the junction unmatched. This CDR3 comprises 15 residues. The CDR3 DNA reads as TGTGCCAGCAGCTCCCCGACAGGGATGACCTACGAGCAGTACTTC. This sequence encodes CASSSPTGMTYEQYF. The whole variable domain, filled in from reference TRBV5-5 and TRBJ2-7, reads DAGVTQSPTHLIKTRGQQVTLRCSPISGHKSVSWYQQVLGQGPQFIFQYYEKEERGRGNFPDRFSARQFPNYSSELNVNALLLGDSALYLCASSSPTGMTYEQYFGPGTRLTVT.

V is TRBV28 and J is TRBJ2-5; perhaps TRBD1 as D (6 bases). In germline, CDR1 is MDHEN, CDR2 SYDVKM. This CDR3 contains 14 residues. Between the trimmed V and J ends, which lost 6 bases and 4 bases, there was a span of 15 bases. CDR3 sequence: CASRSMGAGETQYF. DNA of the CDR3: TGTGCCAGCAGGTCAATGGGGGCGGGAGAGACCCAGTACTTC.

As DNA, the CDR3 is TGTGCCAGTAGTACGACAGGATTTATGGCTTTCTTT. This sequence encodes CASSTTGFMAFF. The chain uses TRBV19 and TRBJ1-1, with D possibly matching TRBD1 (6 bases). V lost 4 bases and J 11 bases, leaving 14 bases between the germline ends. This CDR3 is 12 amino acids long. In germline, CDR1 is LNHDA, CDR2 SQIVND (reference sequence).

The J gene is TRBJ1-2, the V gene TRBV4-2, with 7 bases that match TRBD1. Trimming at V came to 4 bases and at J to 8 bases, leaving 16 bases not matched to a gene. This CDR3 region has 16 residues. Per germline, CDR1 LGHNA and CDR2 YNFKEQ. The CDR3 DNA sequence: TGTGCCAGCAGCCGCAAGGGGCAAGACAGGGTGGGAGGCTACACCTTC. Translating it yields CASSRKGQDRVGGYTF.

V usage is TRBV4-1 and J usage is TRBJ2-1; the match to TRBD2 covers 11 bases. V was clipped by 4 bases and J by 2 bases; unmatched bases: 13. CDR3 length: 19 residues. The germline V gene encodes CDR1 MGHRA and CDR2 YSYEKL. The CDR3 sequence: CASSPLTLAGGITYNEQFF. CDR3 nucleotide sequence: TGCGCCAGCAGCCCCTTGACCCTAGCGGGAGGAATAACCTACAATGAGCAGTTCTTC.

The J gene is TRBJ2-3, the V gene TRBV14; no clear D gene. The CDR3 spans 14 residues. The V gene's germline CDR1 is SGHDN and CDR2 FVKESK. Trimming removed 6 bases at V and 2 bases at J, with 12 bases between. The chain's CDR3 is CASSRPESTDTQYF. CDR3 bases: TGTGCCAGCAGTCGTCCAGAGTCCACAGATACGCAGTATTTT.

This clone was observed once. The chain joins TRBV11-3 to TRBJ2-7, with D unclear. Per the germline V gene, CDR1 is SGHNT and CDR2 is YENEEA. The ends were cut back, 0 bases at V and 1 base at J, with 7 bases in the middle. This CDR3 contains 14 residues. CDR3 amino acids: CASSLDPRSYEQYF. The CDR3 DNA reads TGTGCCAGCAGCTTAGATCCGAGGTCCTACGAGCAGTACTTC.

The chain combines TRBV6-6 with TRBJ2-3; 7 nucleotides agree with TRBD1. The CDR3 sequence is 13 residues long. V trimming: 10 bases; J trimming: 5 bases; junction bases outside the gene matches: 9. Germline CDR1 and CDR2: MNHNY and SVGAGI (reference sequence). The CDR3 here is CAIAPGTEDTQYF. As DNA, the CDR3 is TGTGCCATCGCGCCCGGGACAGAAGATACGCAGTATTTT.

The rearrangement joins TRBV10-3 to TRBJ2-5, with 10 bases lining up with TRBD2. The J call may be in error: the DNA end matches TRBJ2-7 better. The CDR3 is 16 amino acids. Germline CDR1 and CDR2: ENHRY and SYGVKD. CDR3 sequence reads: CAISELLAGPSYEQYF. In nucleotides, the CDR3 is TGTGCCATCAGTGAGTTACTAGCGGGACCCTCCTACGAGCAGTACTTC.

CDR3 residues: CATSRGGRLAGAETQYF. The CDR3 nucleotides read TGTGCCACCAGCAGAGGGGGACGACTAGCGGGAGCGGAGACCCAGTACTTC. The chain recombines TRBV15 with TRBJ2-5; 12 nucleotides agree with TRBD2. Germline CDR1 LNHNV, CDR2 YYDKDF (reference sequence). Losses at the gene ends were 1 base for V and 5 bases for J; bases not matched to a gene: 8. The CDR3 spans 17 residues.